This TCR beta chain was sequenced during a study of blood T cell repertoires in COVID-19. Study information: Acute and convalescent COVID-19 specimens originated in the United States, Italy and Spain. Sample material is recorded as cDNA or gDNA derived from T cells, B-cell-depleted T cells, or PBMCs.

With 4 bases clipped from V and 1 base from J, the junction kept 4 bases outside the gene matches. This CDR3 is 14 amino acids long. Germline assignment: CDR1 SGHTA and CDR2 FQGNSA. Sequencing used immunoSEQ multiplex PCR; TCRdb keeps in-frame clones, though not all of them. The sample lists about 240,000 clones; roughly 80% were seen once. The origin of this receptor is a woman between 18 and 30 years old with acute or convalescent COVID-19. The chain links TRBV7-2 to TRBJ2-7; TRBD1 aligns across 7 bases. Sample: peripheral blood. The CDR3, as DNA: TGTGCCAGCAGCTCTCCGGGACAGTCCTACGAGCAGTACTTC. This encodes CASSSPGQSYEQYF.